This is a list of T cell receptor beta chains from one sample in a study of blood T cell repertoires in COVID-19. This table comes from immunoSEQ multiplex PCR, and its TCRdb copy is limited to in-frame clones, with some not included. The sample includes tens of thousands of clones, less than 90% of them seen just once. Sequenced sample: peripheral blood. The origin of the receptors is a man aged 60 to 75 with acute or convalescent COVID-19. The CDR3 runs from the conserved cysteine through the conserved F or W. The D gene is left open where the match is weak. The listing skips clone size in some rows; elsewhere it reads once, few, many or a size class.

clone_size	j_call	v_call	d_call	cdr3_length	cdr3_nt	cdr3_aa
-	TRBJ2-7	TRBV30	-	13	TGTGCCTGGAGTGTATCTAGGGGTCGGGAGCAGTACTTC	CAWSVSRGREQYF
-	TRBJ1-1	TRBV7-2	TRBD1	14	TGTGCCAGCAGCTCAAGGTACAGGGGTACTGAAGCTTTCTTT	CASSSRYRGTEAFF
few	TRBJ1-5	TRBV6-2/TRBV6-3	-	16	TGTGCCAGCAGCTTCACCGGTAGCGGTACCAATCAGCCCCAGCATTTT	CASSFTGSGTNQPQHF
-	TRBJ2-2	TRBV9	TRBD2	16	TGTGCCAGCAGCGTAGGACTAGCGGGAAACACCGGGGAGCTGTTTTTT	CASSVGLAGNTGELFF
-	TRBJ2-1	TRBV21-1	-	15	TGTGCCAGGACCCCCCGGAGGTTCGTCTACAATGAGCAGTTCTTC	CARTPRRFVYNEQFF
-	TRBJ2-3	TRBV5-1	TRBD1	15	TGCGCCAGCAGCTCCCGGGACAGGGGGGTAGATACGCAGTATTTT	CASSSRDRGVDTQYF
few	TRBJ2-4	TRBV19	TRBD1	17	TGTGCCAGTAGTATGGCCGGGACAGGGGGCCACAAAAACATTCAGTACTTC	CASSMAGTGGHKNIQYF
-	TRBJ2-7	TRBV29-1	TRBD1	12	TGCAGCGCATCGACAGGGGCTTACGAGCAGTACTTC	CSASTGAYEQYF
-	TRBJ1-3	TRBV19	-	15	TGTGCCAGTAGTCCGGCGGGTAGCTCTGGAAACACCATATATTTT	CASSPAGSSGNTIYF
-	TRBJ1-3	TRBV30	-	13	TGTGCCTGGAGTGCCGGGTCGGGAAACACCATATATTTT	CAWSAGSGNTIYF
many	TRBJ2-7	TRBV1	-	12	TGCACCCTAGCGGGGGGGCGGTCCGAGCAGTACTTC	CTLAGGRSEQYF
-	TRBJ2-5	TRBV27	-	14	TGTGCCAGCAGTTTAGTCGACAACCAAGAGACCCAGTACTTC	CASSLVDNQETQYF
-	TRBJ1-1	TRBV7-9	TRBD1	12	TGTGCCAGCGGGGTGGACAGGGAAAGAGCTTTCTTT	CASGVDRERAFF
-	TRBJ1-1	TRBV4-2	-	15	TGTGCCAGCAGCCAAGGGGGAACAGGGAACACTGAAGCTTTCTTT	CASSQGGTGNTEAFF
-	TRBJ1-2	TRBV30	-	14	TGTGCCTGGAGCTACTACGCAGGGTTAGTTGGCTACACCTTC	CAWSYYAGLVGYTF
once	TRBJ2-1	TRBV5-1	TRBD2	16	TGCGCCAGCAGCCTCAGGGCTAGCGGGAGTCTGAATGAGCAGTTCTTC	CASSLRASGSLNEQFF
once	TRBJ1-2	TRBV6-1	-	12	TGTGCCAGCAGTGAATCAATCTATGGCTACACCTTC	CASSESIYGYTF
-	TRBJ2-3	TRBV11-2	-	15	TGTGCCAGCAGCTTCCGGGGGGCCAACACAGATACGCAGTATTTT	CASSFRGANTDTQYF
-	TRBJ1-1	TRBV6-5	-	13	TGTGCCAGCAGTTTCGGACAGAACACTGAAGCTTTCTTT	CASSFGQNTEAFF
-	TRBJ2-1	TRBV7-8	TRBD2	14	TGTGCCAGCAGCTACGAGACTAGCGGGGGGGAGCAGTTCTTC	CASSYETSGGEQFF
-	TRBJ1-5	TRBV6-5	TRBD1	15	TGTGCCAGTAGCTCCGGGACAGGGGGCAATCAGCCCCAGCATTTT	CASSSGTGGNQPQHF
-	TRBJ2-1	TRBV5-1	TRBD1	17	TGCGCCAGCAGCTCCGGACAGGGGGCTACGGCCTACAATGAGCAGTTCTTC	CASSSGQGATAYNEQFF
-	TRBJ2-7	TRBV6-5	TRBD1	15	TGTGCCAGCAGGGTAGACAGGGGGACCTCCTACGAGCAGTACTTC	CASRVDRGTSYEQYF
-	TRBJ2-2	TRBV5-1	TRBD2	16	TGCGCCAGCAGCTCCAAGCGGGAGGTTTATAGCGGGGAGCTGTTTTTT	CASSSKREVYSGELFF
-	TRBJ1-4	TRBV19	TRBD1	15	TGTGCCAGTAGTACCGGGACAGCGACTAATGAAAAACTGTTTTTT	CASSTGTATNEKLFF
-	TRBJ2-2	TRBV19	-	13	TGTGCCAGTAGTATTTCCATGACCGGGGAGCTGTTTTTT	CASSISMTGELFF
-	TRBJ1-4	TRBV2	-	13	TGTGCCAGCACGGGGGAGACTAATGAAAAACTGTTTTTT	CASTGETNEKLFF
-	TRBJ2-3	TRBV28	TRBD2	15	TGTGCCAGCAGTAAACGGACTAGCGGCACAGATACGCAGTATTTT	CASSKRTSGTDTQYF
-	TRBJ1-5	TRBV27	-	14	TGTGCCAGCAGTTTTACCAGGGGCAATCAGCCCCAGCATTTT	CASSFTRGNQPQHF
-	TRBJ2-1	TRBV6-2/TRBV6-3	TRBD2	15	TGTGCCAGCAGTTTAGCGGGGGAGGGTTACAATGAGCAGTTCTTC	CASSLAGEGYNEQFF
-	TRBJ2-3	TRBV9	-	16	TGTGCCAGCAGCCCCACGGCGGGGTCTAGCACAGATACGCAGTATTTT	CASSPTAGSSTDTQYF
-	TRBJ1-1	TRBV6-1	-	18	TGTGCCAGCAGTGAAGCCGCCGTGGGCTCCCCATCGAACACTGAAGCTTTCTTT	CASSEAAVGSPSNTEAFF
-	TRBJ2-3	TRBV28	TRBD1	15	TGTGCCAGCAGTCCCGGGACAGGGTCTACAGATACGCAGTATTTT	CASSPGTGSTDTQYF
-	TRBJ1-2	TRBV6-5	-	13	TGTGCCAGCAGGCCCGACAGTAACTATGGCTACACCTTC	CASRPDSNYGYTF
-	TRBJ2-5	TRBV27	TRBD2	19	TGTGCCAGCAGTTTATACCCCCTGACTAGCGGGGTAGCGGGAGAGACCCAGTACTTC	CASSLYPLTSGVAGETQYF
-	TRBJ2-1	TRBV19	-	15	TGTGCCAGTAGTATAGATTGGAGCTCCTACAATGAGCAGTTCTTC	CASSIDWSSYNEQFF
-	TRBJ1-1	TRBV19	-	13	TGTGCCAGTAGTATAGTGGGGGGCACTGAAGCTTTCTTT	CASSIVGGTEAFF
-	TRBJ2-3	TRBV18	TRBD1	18	TGTGCCAGCTCACTAAGATCCGGGACAGGTGGAGGCACAGATACGCAGTATTTT	CASSLRSGTGGGTDTQYF
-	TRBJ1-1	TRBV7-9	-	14	TGTGCCAGCAGCGATCATCAGGGATCCACTGAAGCTTTCTTT	CASSDHQGSTEAFF
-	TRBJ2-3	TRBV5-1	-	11	TGCGCCAGCAGCAGAGGGGATACGCAGTATTTT	CASSRGDTQYF